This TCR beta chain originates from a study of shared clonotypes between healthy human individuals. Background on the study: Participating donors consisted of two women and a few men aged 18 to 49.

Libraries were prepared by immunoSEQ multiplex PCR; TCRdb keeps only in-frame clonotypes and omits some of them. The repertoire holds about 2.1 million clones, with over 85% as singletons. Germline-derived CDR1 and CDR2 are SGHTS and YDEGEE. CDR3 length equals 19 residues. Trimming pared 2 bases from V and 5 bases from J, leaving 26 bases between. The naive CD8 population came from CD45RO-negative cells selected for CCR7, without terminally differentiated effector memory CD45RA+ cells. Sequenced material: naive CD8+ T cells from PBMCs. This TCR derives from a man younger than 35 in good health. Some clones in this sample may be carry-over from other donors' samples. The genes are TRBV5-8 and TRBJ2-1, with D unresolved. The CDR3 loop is CASSFIIKLTDAANNEQFF. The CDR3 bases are TGTGCCAGCAGCTTTATAATCAAATTGACCGACGCGGCTAACAATGAGCAGTTCTTC.